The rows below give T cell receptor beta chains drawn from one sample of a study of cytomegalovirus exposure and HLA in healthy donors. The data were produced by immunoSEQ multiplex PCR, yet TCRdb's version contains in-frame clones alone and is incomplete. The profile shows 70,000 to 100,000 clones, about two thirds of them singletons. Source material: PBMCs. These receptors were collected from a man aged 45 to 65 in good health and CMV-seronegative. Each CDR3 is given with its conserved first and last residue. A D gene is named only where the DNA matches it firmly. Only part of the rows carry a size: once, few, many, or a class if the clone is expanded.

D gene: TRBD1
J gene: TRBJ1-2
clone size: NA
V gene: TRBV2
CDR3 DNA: TGTGCCAGCAGTGAAGCAGGATGGACAGGACATAATGGCTACACCTTC
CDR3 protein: CASSEAGWTGHNGYTF

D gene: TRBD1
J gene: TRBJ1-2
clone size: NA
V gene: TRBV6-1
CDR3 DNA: TGTGCCAGCAGTTGGGACAGAAACTATGGCTACACCTTC
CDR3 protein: CASSWDRNYGYTF

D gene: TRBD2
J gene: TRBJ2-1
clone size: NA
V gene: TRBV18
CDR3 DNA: TGTGCCAGCTCCTCCGGGACTAGCGGGAGTTGGAATGAGCAGTTCTTC
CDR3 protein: CASSSGTSGSWNEQFF

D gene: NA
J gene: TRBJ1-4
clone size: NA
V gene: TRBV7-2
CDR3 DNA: TGTGCCAGCAGCCCCCTGGTGGGGGCAATTGAAAAACTGTTTTTT
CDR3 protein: CASSPLVGAIEKLFF

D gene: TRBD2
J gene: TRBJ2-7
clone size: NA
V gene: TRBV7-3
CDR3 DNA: TGTGCCAGCAGGGCCGGGTCTAGCGGGGGACTCTACGAGCAGTACTTC
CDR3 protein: CASRAGSSGGLYEQYF

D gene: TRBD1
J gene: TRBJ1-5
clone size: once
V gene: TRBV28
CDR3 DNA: TGTGCCAGCACAGGGGGATGGGTGCAGCCCCAGCATTTT
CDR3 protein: CASTGGWVQPQHF

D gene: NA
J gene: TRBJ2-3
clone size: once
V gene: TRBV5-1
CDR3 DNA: TGCGCCAGCAGCTTGCGAAACAGGGTTGATACGCAGTATTTT
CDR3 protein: CASSLRNRVDTQYF

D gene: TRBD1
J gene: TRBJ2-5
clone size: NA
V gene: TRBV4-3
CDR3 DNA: TGCGCCAGCAGCCAAGTGGTTTCCCAGGGGGCCGAGACCCAGTACTTC
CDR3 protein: CASSQVVSQGAETQYF

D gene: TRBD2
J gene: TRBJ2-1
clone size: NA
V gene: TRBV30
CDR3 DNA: TGTGCCTGGAGTTGGGGGGGTGAGCAGTTCTTC
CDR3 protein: CAWSWGGEQFF

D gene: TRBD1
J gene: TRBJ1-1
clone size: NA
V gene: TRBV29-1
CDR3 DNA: TGCAGCGTTGACAGGGGGGTGATGAACACTGAAGCTTTCTTT
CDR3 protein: CSVDRGVMNTEAFF

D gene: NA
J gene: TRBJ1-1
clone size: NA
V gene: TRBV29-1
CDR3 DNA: TGCAGCGTTGAACGGTTTCAGGGAGGCGCTTTCTTT
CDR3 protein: CSVERFQGGAFF

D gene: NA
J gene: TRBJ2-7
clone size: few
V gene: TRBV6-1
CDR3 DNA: TGTGCCAGCAGTGAAATTCCGTTCTACGAGCAGTACTTC
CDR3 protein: CASSEIPFYEQYF

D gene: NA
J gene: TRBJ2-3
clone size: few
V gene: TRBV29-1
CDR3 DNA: TGCAGCGCCATTATCGGGACTCGACCTAGCACAGATACGCAGTATTTT
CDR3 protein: CSAIIGTRPSTDTQYF

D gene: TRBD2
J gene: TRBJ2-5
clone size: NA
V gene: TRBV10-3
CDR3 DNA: TGTGCCATCCAGCGGGACCTCCAAGAGACCCAGTACTTC
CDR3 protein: CAIQRDLQETQYF

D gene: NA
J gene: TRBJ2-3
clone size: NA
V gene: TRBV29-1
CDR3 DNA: TGCAGCGTTGAGGGCTTCAGGGGCGCAGATACGCAGTATTTT
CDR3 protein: CSVEGFRGADTQYF

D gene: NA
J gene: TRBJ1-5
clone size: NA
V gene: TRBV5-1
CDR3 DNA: TGCGCCAGCAGCTTGGTCCAGGGTGGGCAGCCCCAGCATTTT
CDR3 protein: CASSLVQGGQPQHF

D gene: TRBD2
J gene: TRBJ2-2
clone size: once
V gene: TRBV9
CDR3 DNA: TGTGCCAGCAGCCCAACTAGCGGGGTTAACACCGGGGAGCTGTTTTTT
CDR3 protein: CASSPTSGVNTGELFF

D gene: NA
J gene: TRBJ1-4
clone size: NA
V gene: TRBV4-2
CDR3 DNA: TGTGCCAGCAGCCAAGACCTGGGGAGGGGGAAAGAAAAACTGTTTTTT
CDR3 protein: CASSQDLGRGKEKLFF

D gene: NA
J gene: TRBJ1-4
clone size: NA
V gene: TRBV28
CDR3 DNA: TGTGCCAGCAGTTTAAGGGAGATGAGTGAAAAACTGTTTTTT
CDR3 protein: CASSLREMSEKLFF

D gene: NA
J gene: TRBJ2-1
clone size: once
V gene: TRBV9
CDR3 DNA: TGTGCCAGCAGCGTAGGGGCACACAACTACAATGAGCAGTTCTTC
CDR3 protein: CASSVGAHNYNEQFF

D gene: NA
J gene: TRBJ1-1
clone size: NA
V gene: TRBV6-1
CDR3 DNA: TGTGCCAGAACCCTTGGAGCTTTATTT
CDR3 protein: CARTLGALF

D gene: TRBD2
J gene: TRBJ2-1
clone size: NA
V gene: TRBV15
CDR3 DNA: TGTGCCACCAGCGTTGGACTAGTCAATGAGCAGTTCTTC
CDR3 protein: CATSVGLVNEQFF

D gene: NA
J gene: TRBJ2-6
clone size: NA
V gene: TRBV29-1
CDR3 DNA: TGCAGCGTGGGCAGGGCCAACGTCCTGACTTTC
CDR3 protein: CSVGRANVLTF

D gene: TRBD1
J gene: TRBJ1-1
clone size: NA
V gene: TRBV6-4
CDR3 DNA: TGTGCCAGCAGTAGCCAGGGGGACACTGAAGCTTTCTTT
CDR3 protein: CASSSQGDTEAFF

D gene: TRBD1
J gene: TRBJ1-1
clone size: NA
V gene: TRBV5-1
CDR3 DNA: TGCGCCAGCAGCTTGGGTCCCCGGACAGGGAGGACTGAAGCTTTCTTT
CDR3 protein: CASSLGPRTGRTEAFF

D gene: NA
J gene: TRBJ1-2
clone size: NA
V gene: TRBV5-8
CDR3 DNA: TGTGCCAGCAGCTCCTCCGGACGGGGAGCTAACTATGGCTACACCTTC
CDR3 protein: CASSSSGRGANYGYTF

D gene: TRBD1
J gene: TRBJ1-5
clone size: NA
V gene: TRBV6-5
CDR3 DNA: TGTGCCAGCAGGGACAGGGCCGGGCAGCCCCAGCATTTT
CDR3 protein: CASRDRAGQPQHF

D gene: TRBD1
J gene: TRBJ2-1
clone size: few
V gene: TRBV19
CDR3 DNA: TGTGCCAGTAGTACAGCAGGACAGGGGCTCGATGAGCAGTTCTTC
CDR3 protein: CASSTAGQGLDEQFF

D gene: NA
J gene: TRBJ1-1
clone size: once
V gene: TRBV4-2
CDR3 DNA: TGTGCCAGCAGCCAAGATCAACTGAGGAACACTGAAGCTTTCTTT
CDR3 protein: CASSQDQLRNTEAFF

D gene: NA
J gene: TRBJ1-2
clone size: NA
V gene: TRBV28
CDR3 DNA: TGTGCCAGCAGTTTAGGGGCCGCTTTGCTTGGCTACACCTTC
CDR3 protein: CASSLGAALLGYTF

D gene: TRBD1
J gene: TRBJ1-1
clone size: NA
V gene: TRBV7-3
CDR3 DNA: TGTGCCAGCAGCTCCGGACAGGGAAGGGGCACTGAAGCTTTCTTT
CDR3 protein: CASSSGQGRGTEAFF

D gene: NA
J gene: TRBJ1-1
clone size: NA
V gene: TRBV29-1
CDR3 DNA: TGCAGCGTTGAGGGTCCCCCAGACATGAACACTGAAGCTTTCTTT
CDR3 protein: CSVEGPPDMNTEAFF

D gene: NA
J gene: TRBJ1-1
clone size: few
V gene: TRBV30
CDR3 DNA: TGTGCCTGGAGTGGAAGTCGGAGATCGGAAGGATATGACACTGAAGCTTTCTTT
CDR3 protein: CAWSGSRRSEGYDTEAFF

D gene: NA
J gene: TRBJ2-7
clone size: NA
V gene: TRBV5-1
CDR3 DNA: TGCGCCAGCAGCTTGGACGGGGGAAGGTTTTACGAGCAGTACTTC
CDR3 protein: CASSLDGGRFYEQYF

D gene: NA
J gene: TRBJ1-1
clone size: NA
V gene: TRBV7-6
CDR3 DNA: TGTGCCAGCAGCTTAGCCCCACTAGGAGAACGAGCTTTCTTT
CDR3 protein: CASSLAPLGERAFF

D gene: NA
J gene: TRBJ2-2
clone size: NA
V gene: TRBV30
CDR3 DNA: TGTGCCTGGAGCCCTGGGGCCTTGGGATTGAACACCGGGGAGCTGTTTTTT
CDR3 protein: CAWSPGALGLNTGELFF

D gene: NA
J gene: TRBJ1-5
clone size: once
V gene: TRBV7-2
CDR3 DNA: TGTGCCAGCAGCTTAGGGGGAGGGGGGGGCCAGCCCCAGCATTTT
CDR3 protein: CASSLGGGGGQPQHF

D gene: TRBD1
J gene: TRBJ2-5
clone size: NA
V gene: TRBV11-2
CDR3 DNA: TGTGCCAGCAGCTTAGGTGGACAGGGAGAGACCCAGTACTTC
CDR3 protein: CASSLGGQGETQYF

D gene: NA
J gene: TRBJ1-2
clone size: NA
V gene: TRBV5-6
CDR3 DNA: TGTGCCAGCAGCTTAGTCAGCTATGGCTACACCTTC
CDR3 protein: CASSLVSYGYTF

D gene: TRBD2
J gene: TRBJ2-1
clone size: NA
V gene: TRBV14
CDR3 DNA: TGTGCCAGCAGCCAGTCTCGGCTAGCGGGAATCTACAATGAGCAGTTCTTC
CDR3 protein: CASSQSRLAGIYNEQFF

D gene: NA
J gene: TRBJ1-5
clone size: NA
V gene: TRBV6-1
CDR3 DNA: TGTGCCAGCAGTGAATCTGGGGGCCGGCAGCCCCAGCATTTT
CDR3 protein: CASSESGGRQPQHF

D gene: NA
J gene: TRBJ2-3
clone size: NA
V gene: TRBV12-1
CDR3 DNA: TGTGCCAGCAGCACCTCCGCAACAGACACAGATACGCAGTATTTT
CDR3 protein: CASSTSATDTDTQYF

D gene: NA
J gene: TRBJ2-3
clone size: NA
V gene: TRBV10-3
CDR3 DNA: TGTGCCATCAACGCGGTGGCGGGAAGAGCAGATACGCAGTATTTT
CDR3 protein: CAINAVAGRADTQYF

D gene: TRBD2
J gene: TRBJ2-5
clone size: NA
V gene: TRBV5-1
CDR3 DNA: TGCGCCAGCAGCTTGACTAGCGGGGGCCCGTACCAAGAGACCCAGTACTTC
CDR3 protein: CASSLTSGGPYQETQYF

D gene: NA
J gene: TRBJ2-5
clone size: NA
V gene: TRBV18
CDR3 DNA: TGTGCCAGCTCACCGATAAGGGGAGAGACCCAGTACTTC
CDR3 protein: CASSPIRGETQYF

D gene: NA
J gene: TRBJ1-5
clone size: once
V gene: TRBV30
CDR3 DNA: TGTGCCTGGAGTGCTTCCGGGAGCAGCAATCAGCCCCAGCATTTT
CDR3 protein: CAWSASGSSNQPQHF

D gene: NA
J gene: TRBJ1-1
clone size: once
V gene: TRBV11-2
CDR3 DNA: TGTGCCAGCAGCCCCCGGTCCGGGGAAGAAGCTTTCTTT
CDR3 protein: CASSPRSGEEAFF

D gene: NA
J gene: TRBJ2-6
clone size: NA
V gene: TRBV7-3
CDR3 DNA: TGTGCCAGCAGCCCGATCAGGGGTGGGAACGTCCTGACTTTC
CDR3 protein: CASSPIRGGNVLTF

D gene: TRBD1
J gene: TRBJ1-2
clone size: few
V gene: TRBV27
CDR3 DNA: TGTGCCAGCAGTCTGCAAGGGACAGACCACTATGGCTACACCTTC
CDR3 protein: CASSLQGTDHYGYTF

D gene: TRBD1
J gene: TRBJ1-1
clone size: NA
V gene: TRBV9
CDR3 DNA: TGTGCCAGCAGCAAGGGACAGCCGAACACTGAAGCTTTCTTT
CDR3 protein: CASSKGQPNTEAFF

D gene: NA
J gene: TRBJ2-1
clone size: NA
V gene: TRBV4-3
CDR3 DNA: TGCGCCAGCAGCCTTGAAGTGAGTTTCTACAATGAGCAGTTCTTC
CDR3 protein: CASSLEVSFYNEQFF

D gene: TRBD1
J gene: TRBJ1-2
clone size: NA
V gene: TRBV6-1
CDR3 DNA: TGTGCCAGCAGTGAATGGACAGGGGCTTTTGGCTACACCTTC
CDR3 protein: CASSEWTGAFGYTF

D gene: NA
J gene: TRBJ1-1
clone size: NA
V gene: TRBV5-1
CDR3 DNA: TGCGCCAGCAGCTTGGCTAGCAACACTGAAGCTTTCTTT
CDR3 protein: CASSLASNTEAFF